The clone carrying this TCR beta chain was detected a few times. Its antigen is unknown. Germline V gene data show CDR1 as MNHNS and CDR2 as SASEGT. This CDR3 is built from 14 residues. The germline V and J ends were trimmed by 10 bases and 1 base, with 11 bases remaining between them. These data originate in a study of response to subunit inactivated influenza vaccine. General study results and limits: The authors suggested that every seasonal influenza vaccination recruits few new T cells.

One entry per CDR3 protein results from TCRdb running MiXCR on the RT-PCR reads. The sample holds 650,000 to 800,000 distinct CDR3 sequences, approximately 14% seen once. This TCR came from a man between 45 and 60 years old who received an inactivated influenza vaccine. Source: PBMCs from blood, taken around 15 days before vaccination. This chain connects TRBV6-1 to TRBJ2-6; possibly TRBD2 for D (5 bases). The CDR3 region is CATPGESGANVLTF. For the CDR3, the DNA is TGTGCCACCCCTGGGGAGTCTGGGGCCAACGTCCTGACTTTC.